The 5 T cell receptor beta chains below come from one sample, sequenced in a study of T cells in Graves' hyperthyroidism and ophthalmopathy. From RNA transcripts, TCR beta CDR3 regions were amplified. The HTBI primer set was used in a first-round RT-PCR of the TCR CDR3. TCRdb called the multiplex PCR reads again in MiXCR, with one record for every CDR3 protein. The sample lists approximately 400,000 distinct CDR3 sequences, about 14% seen once, with 20% in the top ten. The specimen sequenced was blood. These receptors originate from a woman in her thirties with Graves' ophthalmopathy.

Of note for this clonotype: Given a much more abundant clone one base away, this may be a read error. The rearrangement joins TRBV6-1 to TRBJ2-1, with D perhaps matching TRBD1 (5 bases). The CDR3 has 15 amino acids. The germline V and J ends were trimmed by 10 bases and 5 bases, with 21 bases remaining between them. The germline V gene has CDR1 MNHNS and CDR2 SASEGT. The CDR3 loop reads CATSKGVKYDNEQFF. DNA for the CDR3: TGTGCCACCTCAAAAGGGGTGAAATACGACAATGAGCAGTTCTTC.

This clonotype was observed a single time. J is TRBJ1-5 and V is TRBV6-1, with TRBD1 as a possible D gene (6 bases). Germline V gene data show CDR1 as MNHNS and CDR2 as SASEGT. The CDR3 is 14 residues long. The V end lost 6 bases, the J end lost 3 bases, and 12 bases lay between the germline ends. The DNA of the CDR3 is TGTGCCAGCAGGGCCGGGGGCTACAATCAGCCCCAGCATTTT. Protein product: CASRAGGYNQPQHF.

This clonotype occurred many times. The chain is built from TRBV9 and TRBJ1-2; 8 nucleotides agree with TRBD1. This CDR3 comprises 15 residues. Trimming at V came to 2 bases and at J to 7 bases, leaving 10 bases not matched to a gene. Germline assignment: CDR1 SGDLS and CDR2 YYNGEE. CDR3 sequence (DNA): TGTGCCAGCAGCGTCTCCGACAGGGGAGAAGGTGGCTACACCTTC. Protein: CASSVSDRGEGGYTF.

The sample holds many counts of this clonotype. V usage is TRBV12-3 or TRBV12-4 and J usage is TRBJ1-2; D is unresolved. This CDR3 has 14 residues. The ends were cut back, 5 bases at V and 8 bases at J, with 18 bases in the middle. CDR3 region: CASSLGPTSRGYTF. The CDR3 DNA is TGTGCCAGCAGTCTAGGACCTACCTCCCGGGGCTACACCTTC.

DNA of the CDR3: TGCGCCAGCAGCAGGGACGTCGCAGGGGGCACTGAAGCTTTCTTT. Protein: CASSRDVAGGTEAFF. This chain connects TRBV5-1 to TRBJ1-1, with 7 bases lining up with TRBD1. The CDR3 extends over 15 amino acids. Losses at the gene ends were 4 bases for V and 4 bases for J; bases not matched to a gene: 10. CDR1 is SGHRS, CDR2 YFSETQ, per germline. The full variable domain, with the rest looked up from reference TRBV5-1 and TRBJ1-1, is KAGVTQTPRYLIKTRGQQVTLSCSPISGHRSVSWYQQTPGQGLQFLFEYFSETQRNKGNFPGRFSGRQFSNSRSEMNVSTLELGDSALYLCASSRDVAGGTEAFFGQGTRLTVV.